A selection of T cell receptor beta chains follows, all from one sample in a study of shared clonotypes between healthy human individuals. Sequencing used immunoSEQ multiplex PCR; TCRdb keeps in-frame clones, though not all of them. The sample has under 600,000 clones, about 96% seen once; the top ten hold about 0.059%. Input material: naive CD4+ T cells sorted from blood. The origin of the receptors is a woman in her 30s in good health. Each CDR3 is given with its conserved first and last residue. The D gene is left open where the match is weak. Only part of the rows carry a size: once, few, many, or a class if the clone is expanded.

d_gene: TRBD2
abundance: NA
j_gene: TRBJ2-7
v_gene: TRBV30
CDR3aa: CAWSSGSRSYEQYF
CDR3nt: TGTGCCTGGAGTAGCGGGAGTAGGTCCTACGAGCAGTACTTC

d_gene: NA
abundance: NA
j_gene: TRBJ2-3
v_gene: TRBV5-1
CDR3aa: CASSKGTDTQYF
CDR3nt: TGCGCCAGCAGCAAAGGGACAGATACGCAGTATTTT

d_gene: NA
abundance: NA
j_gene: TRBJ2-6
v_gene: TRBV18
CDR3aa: CASSPEEHGSGANVLTF
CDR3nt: TGTGCCAGCTCACCAGAGGAGCACGGCTCTGGGGCCAACGTCCTGACTTTC

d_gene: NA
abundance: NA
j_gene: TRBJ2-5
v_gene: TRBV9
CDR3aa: CASSVAASETQYF
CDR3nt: TGTGCCAGCAGCGTAGCTGCGTCGGAGACCCAGTACTTC

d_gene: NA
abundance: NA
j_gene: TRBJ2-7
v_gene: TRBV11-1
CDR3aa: CASSLSDGSSYEQYF
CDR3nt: TGTGCCAGCAGCTTATCCGACGGGAGCTCCTACGAGCAGTACTTC

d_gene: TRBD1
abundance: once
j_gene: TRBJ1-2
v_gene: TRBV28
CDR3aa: CASSSWTGLNYGYTF
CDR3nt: TGTGCCAGCAGTTCATGGACAGGTCTCAACTATGGCTACACCTTC

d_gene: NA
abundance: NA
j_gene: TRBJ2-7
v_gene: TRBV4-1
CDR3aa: CASSQTPDPREQYF
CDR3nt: TGCGCCAGCAGCCAGACCCCTGATCCCCGCGAGCAGTACTTC

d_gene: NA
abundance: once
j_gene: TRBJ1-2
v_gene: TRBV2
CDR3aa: CASRGDSSYGYTF
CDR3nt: TGTGCCAGCAGGGGTGACAGCAGCTATGGCTACACCTTC

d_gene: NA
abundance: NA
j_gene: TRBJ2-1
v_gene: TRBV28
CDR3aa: CASSLPGRSSYNGQFF
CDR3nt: TGTGCCAGCAGTTTACCAGGACGGAGCTCCTACAATGGGCAGTTCTTC

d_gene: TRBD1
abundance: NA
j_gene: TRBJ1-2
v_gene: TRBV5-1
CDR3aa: CASSLPGQGYGYTF
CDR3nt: TGCGCCAGCAGCTTGCCGGGACAGGGTTATGGCTACACCTTC

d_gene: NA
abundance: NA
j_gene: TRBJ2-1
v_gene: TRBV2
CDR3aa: CASRLTLSSYNEQFF
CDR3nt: TGTGCCAGCAGGTTGACTTTAAGCTCCTACAATGAGCAGTTCTTC

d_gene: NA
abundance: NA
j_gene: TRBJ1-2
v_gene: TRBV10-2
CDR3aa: CASSESSPETIYGYTF
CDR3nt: TGCGCCAGCAGTGAGTCGTCGCCAGAGACGATCTATGGCTACACCTTC

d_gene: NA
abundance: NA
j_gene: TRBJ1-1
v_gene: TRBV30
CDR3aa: CAWSVTRRNTEAFF
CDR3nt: TGTGCCTGGAGTGTAACCAGGAGGAACACTGAAGCTTTCTTT

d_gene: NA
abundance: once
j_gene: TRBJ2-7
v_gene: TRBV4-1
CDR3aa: CASSQVLAYEQYF
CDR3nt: TGCGCCAGCAGCCAAGTTCTCGCATACGAGCAGTACTTC

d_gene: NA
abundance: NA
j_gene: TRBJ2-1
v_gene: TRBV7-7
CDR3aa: CASSPTYEGHEQFF
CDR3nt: TGTGCCAGCAGCCCTACCTATGAGGGTCATGAGCAGTTCTTC

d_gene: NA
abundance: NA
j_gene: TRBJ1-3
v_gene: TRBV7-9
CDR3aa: CASSGRDSIYF
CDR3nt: TGTGCCAGCTCTGGAAGGGATTCCATATATTTT

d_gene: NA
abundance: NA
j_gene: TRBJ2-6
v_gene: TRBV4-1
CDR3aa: CASSQPTRGSGANVLTF
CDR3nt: TGCGCCAGCAGCCAACCTACGAGGGGCTCTGGGGCCAACGTCCTGACTTTC

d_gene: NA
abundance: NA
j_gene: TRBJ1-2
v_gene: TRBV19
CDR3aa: CASGAIPRDYTF
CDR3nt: TGTGCCAGTGGAGCGATCCCCCGGGACTACACCTTC

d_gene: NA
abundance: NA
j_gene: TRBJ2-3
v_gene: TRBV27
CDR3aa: CASSLKVLGLLTDTQYF
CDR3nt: TGTGCCAGCAGTTTGAAGGTATTGGGACTCTTAACAGATACGCAGTATTTT

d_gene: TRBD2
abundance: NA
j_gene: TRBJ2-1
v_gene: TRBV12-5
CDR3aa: CASGLVLSGRAEDNEQFF
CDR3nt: TGTGCTAGTGGTTTGGTACTTAGCGGGAGGGCCGAGGACAATGAGCAGTTCTTC

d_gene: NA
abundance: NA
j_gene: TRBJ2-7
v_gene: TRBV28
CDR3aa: CASNPGSVLIWEQYF
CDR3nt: TGTGCCAGCAACCCCGGCAGCGTCCTGATTTGGGAGCAGTACTTC

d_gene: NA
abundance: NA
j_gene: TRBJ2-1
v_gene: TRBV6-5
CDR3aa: CASSRGGTVVNEQFF
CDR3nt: TGTGCCAGCAGTAGGGGAGGGACAGTAGTGAATGAGCAGTTCTTC

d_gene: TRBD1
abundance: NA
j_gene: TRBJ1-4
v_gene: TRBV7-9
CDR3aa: CASSPRTGGEKLFF
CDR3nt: TGTGCCAGCAGCCCCCGGACAGGGGGAGAAAAACTGTTTTTT

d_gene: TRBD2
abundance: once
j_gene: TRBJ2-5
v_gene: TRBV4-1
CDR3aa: CASSQAEREWETQYF
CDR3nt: TGCGCCAGCAGCCAAGCCGAGCGGGAGTGGGAGACCCAGTACTTC

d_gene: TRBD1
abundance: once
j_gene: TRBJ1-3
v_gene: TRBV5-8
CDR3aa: CASSYDRGSVFGNTIYF
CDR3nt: TGTGCCAGCAGCTACGACAGGGGCTCCGTGTTCGGAAACACCATATATTTT

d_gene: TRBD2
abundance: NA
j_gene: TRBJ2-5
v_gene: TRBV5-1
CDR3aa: CASSLVGGGETQYF
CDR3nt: TGCGCCAGCAGCTTGGTTGGGGGAGGGGAGACCCAGTACTTC

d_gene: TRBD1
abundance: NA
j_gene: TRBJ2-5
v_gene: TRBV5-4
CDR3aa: CASSSGQGNKETQYF
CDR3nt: TGTGCCAGCAGCTCCGGACAGGGAAATAAGGAGACCCAGTACTTC

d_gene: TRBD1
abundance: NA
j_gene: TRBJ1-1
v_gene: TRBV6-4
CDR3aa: CASSGKQGTEAFF
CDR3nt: TGTGCCAGCAGTGGAAAACAGGGGACTGAAGCTTTCTTT

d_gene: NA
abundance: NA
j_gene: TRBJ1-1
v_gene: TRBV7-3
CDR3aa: CASSQGHNTEAFF
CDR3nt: TGTGCCAGCAGCCAAGGACACAACACTGAAGCTTTCTTT

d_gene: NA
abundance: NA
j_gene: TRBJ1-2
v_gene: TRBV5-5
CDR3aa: CASSSDIRGYTF
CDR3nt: TGTGCCAGCAGCTCGGACATCCGAGGCTACACCTTC

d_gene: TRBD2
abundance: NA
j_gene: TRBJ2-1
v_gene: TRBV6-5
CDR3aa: CASASGTSTSNEQFF
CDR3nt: TGTGCCAGCGCCTCAGGGACTAGTACTTCCAATGAGCAGTTCTTC

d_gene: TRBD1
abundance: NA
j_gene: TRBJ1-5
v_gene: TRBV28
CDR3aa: CASSLDRVGHQPQHF
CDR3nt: TGTGCCAGCAGCCTGGACAGGGTCGGGCATCAGCCCCAGCATTTT

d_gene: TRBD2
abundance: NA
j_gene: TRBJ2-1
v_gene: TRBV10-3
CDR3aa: CAIKPGLVSNEQFF
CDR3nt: TGTGCCATCAAGCCGGGACTAGTTTCCAATGAGCAGTTCTTC

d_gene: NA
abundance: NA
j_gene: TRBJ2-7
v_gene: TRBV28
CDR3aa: CASSFISQDSYEQYF
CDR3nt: TGTGCCAGCAGTTTCATATCCCAGGACTCCTACGAGCAGTACTTC

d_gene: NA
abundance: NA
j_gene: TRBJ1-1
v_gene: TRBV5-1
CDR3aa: CASSLGGIVGTEAFF
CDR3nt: TGCGCCAGCAGCTTGGGGGGGATTGTTGGCACTGAAGCTTTCTTT

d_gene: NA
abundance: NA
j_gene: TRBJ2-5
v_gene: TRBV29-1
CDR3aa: CSVGETQYF
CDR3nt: TGCAGCGTTGGTGAGACCCAGTACTTC

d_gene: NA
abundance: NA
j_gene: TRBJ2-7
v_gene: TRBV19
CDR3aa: CASSSPGGANEQYF
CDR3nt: TGTGCCAGTAGTTCCCCAGGCGGGGCTAACGAGCAGTACTTC

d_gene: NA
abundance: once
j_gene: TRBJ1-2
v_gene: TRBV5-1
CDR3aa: CASSPSDTYGYTF
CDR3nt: TGCGCCAGCAGCCCCTCGGACACCTATGGCTACACCTTC

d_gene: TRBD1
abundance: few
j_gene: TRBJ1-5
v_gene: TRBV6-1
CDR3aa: CASSDRGNSNQPQHF
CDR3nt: TGTGCCAGCAGTGACAGGGGGAATAGCAATCAGCCCCAGCATTTT

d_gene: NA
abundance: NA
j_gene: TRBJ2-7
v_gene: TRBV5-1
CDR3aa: CASSGGRYEQYF
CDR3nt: TGCGCCAGCAGCGGGGGTCGCTACGAGCAGTACTTC

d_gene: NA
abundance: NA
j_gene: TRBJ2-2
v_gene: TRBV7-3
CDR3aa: CASRLTETGELFF
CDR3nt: TGTGCCAGCAGACTGACAGAGACCGGGGAGCTGTTTTTT

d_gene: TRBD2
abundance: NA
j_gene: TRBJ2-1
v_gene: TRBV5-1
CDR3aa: CASSFVPGLAGGNEQFF
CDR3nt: TGCGCCAGCAGCTTCGTCCCGGGACTAGCGGGAGGGAATGAGCAGTTCTTC

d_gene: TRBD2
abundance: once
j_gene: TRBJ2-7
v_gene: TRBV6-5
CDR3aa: CASSYSLAGGPYEQYF
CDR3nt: TGTGCCAGCAGTTACTCACTAGCGGGAGGGCCTTACGAGCAGTACTTC

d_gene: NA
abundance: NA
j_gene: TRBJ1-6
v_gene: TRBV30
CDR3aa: CAWGVSESSPLHF
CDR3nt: TGTGCCTGGGGTGTTTCGGAAAGCTCACCCCTCCACTTT

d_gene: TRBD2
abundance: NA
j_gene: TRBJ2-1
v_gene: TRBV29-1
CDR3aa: CSVDGVGVAGGRANEQFF
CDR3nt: TGCAGCGTTGACGGGGTTGGGGTAGCGGGAGGAAGGGCCAATGAGCAGTTCTTC

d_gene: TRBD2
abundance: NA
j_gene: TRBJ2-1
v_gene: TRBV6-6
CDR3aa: CASKGGLGLPNEQFF
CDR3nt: TGTGCCAGCAAGGGGGGACTAGGCCTCCCCAATGAGCAGTTCTTC

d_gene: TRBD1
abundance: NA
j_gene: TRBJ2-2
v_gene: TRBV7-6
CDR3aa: CASSLRDSLGTGELFF
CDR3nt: TGTGCCAGCAGCCTCCGGGACAGCCTAGGAACCGGGGAGCTGTTTTTT

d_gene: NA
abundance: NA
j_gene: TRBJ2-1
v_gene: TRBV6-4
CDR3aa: CASSVDWASNEQFF
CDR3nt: TGTGCCAGCAGTGTCGATTGGGCCTCCAATGAGCAGTTCTTC

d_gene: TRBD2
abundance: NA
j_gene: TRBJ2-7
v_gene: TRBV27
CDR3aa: CASRPGTSGYDGYEQYF
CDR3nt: TGTGCCAGCAGGCCCGGGACTAGCGGGTACGATGGGTACGAGCAGTACTTC

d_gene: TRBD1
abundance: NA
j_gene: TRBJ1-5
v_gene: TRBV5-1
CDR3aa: CASSLGQGGQPQHF
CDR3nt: TGCGCCAGCAGCCTGGGACAGGGTGGACAGCCCCAGCATTTT

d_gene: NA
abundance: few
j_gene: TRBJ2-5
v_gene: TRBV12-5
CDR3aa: CASGLEVSVTGETQYF
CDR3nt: TGTGCTAGTGGTTTGGAGGTTTCAGTGACGGGAGAGACCCAGTACTTC

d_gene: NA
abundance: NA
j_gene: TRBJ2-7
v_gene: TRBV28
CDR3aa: CASRSPEGPYEQYF
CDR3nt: TGTGCCAGCAGATCACCCGAGGGGCCCTACGAGCAGTACTTC

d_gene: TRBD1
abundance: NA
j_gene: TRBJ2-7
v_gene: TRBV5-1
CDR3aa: CASSLAGTGTGEQYF
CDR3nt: TGCGCCAGCAGCTTGGCCGGGACAGGGACGGGTGAGCAGTACTTC

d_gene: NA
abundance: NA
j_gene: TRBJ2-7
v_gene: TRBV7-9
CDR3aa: CASSFSSTNYEQYF
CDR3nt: TGTGCCAGCAGCTTCAGCTCCACCAACTACGAGCAGTACTTC

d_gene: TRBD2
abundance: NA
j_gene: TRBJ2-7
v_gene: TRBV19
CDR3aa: CASSSRTSGFSYEQYF
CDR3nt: TGTGCCAGTAGTAGTAGGACTAGCGGTTTCTCCTACGAGCAGTACTTC

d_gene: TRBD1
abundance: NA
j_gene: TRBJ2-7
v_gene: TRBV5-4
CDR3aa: CASSFPGQGSYEQYF
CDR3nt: TGTGCCAGCAGCTTCCCGGGACAGGGCTCCTACGAGCAGTACTTC

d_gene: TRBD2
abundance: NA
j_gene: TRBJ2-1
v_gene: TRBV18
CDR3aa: CASSRGLAGDEEQFF
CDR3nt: TGTGCCAGCTCACGCGGACTAGCGGGAGACGAGGAGCAGTTCTTC

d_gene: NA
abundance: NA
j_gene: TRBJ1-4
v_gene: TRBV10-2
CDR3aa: CASSAPTETNEKLFF
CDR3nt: TGCGCCAGCAGTGCCCCGACGGAAACTAATGAAAAACTGTTTTTT

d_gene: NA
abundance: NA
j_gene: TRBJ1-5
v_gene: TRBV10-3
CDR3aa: CAIRPDSLGNQPQHF
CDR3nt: TGTGCCATCAGGCCGGACAGTTTGGGCAATCAGCCCCAGCATTTT

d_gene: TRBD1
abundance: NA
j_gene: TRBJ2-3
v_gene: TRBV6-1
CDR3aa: CATRQGLTDTQYF
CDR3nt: TGTGCCACCCGACAGGGCCTCACAGATACGCAGTATTTT